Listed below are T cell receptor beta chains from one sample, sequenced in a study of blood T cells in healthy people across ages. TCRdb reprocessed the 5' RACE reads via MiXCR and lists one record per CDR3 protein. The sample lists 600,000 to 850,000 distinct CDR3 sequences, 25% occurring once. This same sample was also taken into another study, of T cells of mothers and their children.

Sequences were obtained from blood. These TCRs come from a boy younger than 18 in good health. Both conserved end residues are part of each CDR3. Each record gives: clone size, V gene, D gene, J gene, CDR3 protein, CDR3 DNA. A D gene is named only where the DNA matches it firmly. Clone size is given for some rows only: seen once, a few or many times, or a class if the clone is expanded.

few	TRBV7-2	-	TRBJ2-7	CASSLGPGPYEQYF	TGTGCCAGCAGCTTAGGTCCAGGTCCCTACGAGCAGTACTTC
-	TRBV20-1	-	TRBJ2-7	CSAAVPRQFTYEQYF	TGCAGTGCAGCGGTCCCAAGACAGTTCACCTACGAGCAGTACTTC
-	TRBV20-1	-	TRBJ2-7	CSARGSKGGDEQYF	TGCAGTGCTAGAGGGTCAAAGGGCGGCGACGAGCAGTACTTC
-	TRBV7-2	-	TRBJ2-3	CASSSPQGPQEADTQYF	TGTGCCAGCAGCTCACCACAAGGCCCCCAGGAAGCAGATACGCAGTATTTT
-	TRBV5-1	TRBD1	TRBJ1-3	CASSLLAVGQAGNTIYF	TGCGCCAGCAGCTTGCTGGCCGTGGGACAGGCTGGAAACACCATATATTTT
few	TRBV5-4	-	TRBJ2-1	CASSFSLASSYNEQFF	TGTGCCAGCAGCTTCTCTCTAGCGAGCTCCTACAATGAGCAGTTCTTC
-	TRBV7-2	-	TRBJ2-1	CASSLELASSSYNEQFF	TGTGCCAGCAGCCTCGAACTAGCATCGAGCTCCTACAATGAGCAGTTCTTC
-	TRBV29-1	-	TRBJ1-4	CSAGGGNEKLFF	TGCAGCGCTGGCGGGGGAAATGAAAAACTGTTTTTT
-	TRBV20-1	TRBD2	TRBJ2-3	CNAGTSGGYTDTQYF	TGCAATGCTGGGACTAGCGGGGGGTACACAGATACGCAGTATTTT
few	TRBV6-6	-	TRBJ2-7	CASSYSGQGPYEQYF	TGTGCCAGCAGTTACTCAGGGCAGGGACCCTACGAGCAGTACTTC
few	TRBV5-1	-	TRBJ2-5	CASSYDWGQETQYF	TGCGCCAGCAGCTATGACTGGGGGCAAGAGACCCAGTACTTC
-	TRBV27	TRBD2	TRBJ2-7	CASSFTTSGTSYEQYF	TGTGCCAGCAGTTTCACGACTAGCGGTACCTCTTACGAGCAGTACTTC
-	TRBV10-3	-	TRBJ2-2	CAISEGTDNTGELFF	TGTGCCATCAGTGAGGGGACCGACAACACCGGGGAGCTGTTTTTT
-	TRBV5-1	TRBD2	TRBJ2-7	CASSHSGSVNEQYF	TGCGCCAGCAGTCATAGCGGGAGTGTCAACGAGCAGTACTTC
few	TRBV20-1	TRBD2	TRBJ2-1	CSARSAGVDNEQFF	TGCAGTGCTAGATCAGCGGGAGTAGACAATGAGCAGTTCTTC
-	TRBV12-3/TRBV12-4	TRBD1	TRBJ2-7	CASTSSGQVNYEQYF	TGTGCCAGCACTTCCTCCGGACAGGTCAACTACGAGCAGTACTTC
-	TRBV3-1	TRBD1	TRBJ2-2	CASSQRLGQGIGELFF	TGTGCCAGCAGCCAACGGTTGGGACAGGGGATAGGGGAGCTGTTTTTT
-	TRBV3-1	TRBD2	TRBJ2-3	CASSQDLGLRTDTQYF	TGTGCCAGCAGCCAAGATCTGGGACTACGCACAGATACGCAGTATTTT
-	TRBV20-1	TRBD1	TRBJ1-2	CSAPDRDRGDYGYTF	TGCAGTGCTCCTGACCGGGACAGGGGCGACTATGGCTACACCTTC
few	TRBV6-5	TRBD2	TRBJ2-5	CATRLTSGGAETQYF	TGTGCCACGAGATTGACTAGCGGGGGGGCAGAGACCCAGTACTTC
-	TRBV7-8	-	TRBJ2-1	CASSLQRPYNEQFF	TGTGCCAGCAGCTTACAACGGCCATACAATGAGCAGTTCTTC
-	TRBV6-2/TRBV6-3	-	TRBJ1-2	CASTQGHGYTF	TGTGCCAGCACCCAGGGCCATGGCTACACCTTC
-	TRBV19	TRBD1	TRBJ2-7	CASRETGGPSYEQYF	TGTGCCAGTAGGGAGACAGGGGGGCCCTCCTACGAGCAGTACTTC
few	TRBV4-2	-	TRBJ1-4	CASSQGDGLIF	TGTGCCAGCAGCCAGGGGGACGGCCTGATTTTT
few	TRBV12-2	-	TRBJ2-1	CASRSRGDSRAQFF	TGTGCAAGTCGCTCGAGGGGGGACAGTCGGGCGCAGTTCTTC
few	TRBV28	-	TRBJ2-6	CASSLDRRPSGANVLTF	TGTGCCAGCAGTTTGGACAGACGACCCTCTGGAGCCAACGTCCTGACTTTC
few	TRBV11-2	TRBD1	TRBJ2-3	CASSLQGPLTDTQYF	TGTGCCAGCAGCCTACAGGGGCCACTCACAGATACGCAGTATTTT
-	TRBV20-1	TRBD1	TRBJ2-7	CSARPWTGGNYEQYF	TGCAGTGCTAGACCGTGGACAGGGGGTAACTACGAGCAGTACTTC
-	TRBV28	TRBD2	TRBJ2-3	CASSSSGASTDTQYF	TGTGCCAGCAGTTCTAGCGGGGCTAGCACAGATACGCAGTATTTT
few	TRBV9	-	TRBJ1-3	CASSHPGGNTIYF	TGTGCCAGCAGTCACCCGGGCGGAAACACCATATATTTT
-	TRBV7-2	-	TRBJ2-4	CASSSLTLAKNIQYF	TGTGCCAGCAGCTCCTTGACGCTAGCCAAAAACATTCAGTACTTC
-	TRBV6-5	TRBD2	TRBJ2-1	CASSYTLLAGGPGEQFF	TGTGCCAGCAGCTATACTTTACTAGCGGGGGGGCCGGGTGAGCAGTTCTTC
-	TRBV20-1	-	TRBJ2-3	CSARDRLAGTDTQYF	TGCAGTGCTAGAGACCGGCTAGCCGGCACAGATACGCAGTATTTT
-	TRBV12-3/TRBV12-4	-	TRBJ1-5	CASSLTIMEPQHF	TGTGCCAGCAGTTTAACGATCATGGAGCCCCAGCATTTT
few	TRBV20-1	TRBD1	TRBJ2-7	CSARAGTGGFYEQYF	TGCAGTGCTAGAGCCGGGACAGGGGGATTTTACGAGCAGTACTTC
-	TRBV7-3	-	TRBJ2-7	CASSLFHNYEQYF	TGTGCCAGCAGCTTATTCCACAACTACGAGCAGTACTTC
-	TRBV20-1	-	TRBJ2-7	CSARDTPLGTPYEQYF	TGCAGTGCTAGAGACACCCCTCTCGGGACACCCTACGAGCAGTACTTC
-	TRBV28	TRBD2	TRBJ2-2	CASSLELAGLFF	TGTGCCAGCAGTTTGGAACTAGCGGGGCTGTTTTTT
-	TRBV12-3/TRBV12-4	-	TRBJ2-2	CASSLEVQTGELFF	TGTGCCAGCAGTTTAGAGGTCCAAACCGGGGAGCTGTTTTTT
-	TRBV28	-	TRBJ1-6	CASSFISGAVPLHF	TGTGCCAGCAGTTTTATATCGGGGGCCGTACCCCTCCACTTT